There are a few counts of the clone carrying this TCR beta chain. Its antigen is not known. The PCR was carried out with 60 Vbeta primers and 13 Jbeta primers. The protocol was immunoSEQ multiplex PCR, while the TCRdb copy is restricted to in-frame clones and leaves out a portion. This sample has tens of thousands of clones, with roughly two thirds found just once. This entry belongs to a study of cytomegalovirus exposure and HLA in healthy donors. About the research overall: The Caucasian-associated ancestry cluster contained approximately 81% of the roughly 400 genotyped donors. Study-wide points: HLA restriction was apparent for most CMV-associated TCR beta chains in a later analysis. Reports state that TCR beta sequences accurately predicted most subjects' HLA-A and HLA-B alleles.

Sequencing was done on a sample of PBMCs. The TCR originated in a human donor in good health.

The DNA for the CDR3 is TGTGCCAGCAGCCCCGGGGTAGCGACTGACGAGCAGTACTTC. Protein: CASSPGVATDEQYF. The V call is TRBV11-1, the J call TRBJ2-7, with D maybe TRBD2 (5 bases). Germline-derived CDR1 and CDR2 are SGHAT and FQDESV (reference sequence). The CDR3 is made up of 14 amino acids. The V and J ends lost 5 bases and 5 bases respectively, with 16 bases between them.